This T cell receptor (beta chain) was recorded in a study of T cell repertoires in cytomegalovirus infection. Study as a whole: Public TCR beta signatures indicated both CMV infection and matching HLA type. Study-level points and caveats: CMV-specific TCR beta clonotypes restricted by HLA-C were the ones dominating the ex vivo response.

V gave up 2 bases and J gave up 9 bases, with 20 bases separating them. Germline CDR1 and CDR2: MGHRA and YSYEKL. The CDR3 covers 16 residues. TCRdb re-analysed the reads in MiXCR, keeping a single row per CDR3 protein. The table includes some 800,000 distinct CDR3 sequences, over 25% detected once. With regard to this clonotype: Its antigen is still unknown.

This specimen consisted of cultured CD8+ T cells from PBMCs, obtained from culture after CMV antigen stimulation. The clonotype was recovered from a human donor in good health (CMV status not recorded). Some clones in this sample may be carry-over from other donors' samples. This chain uses TRBV4-1 with TRBJ2-1; perhaps D is TRBD1 or TRBD2 (6 bases each). CDR3 loop: CASSQRGPGGEGEQFF. In DNA, the CDR3 is TGCGCCAGCAGCCAACGGGGGCCCGGAGGGGAAGGTGAGCAGTTCTTC.